This T cell receptor beta chain emerged from a study of blood T cell repertoires in COVID-19. Per the germline V gene, CDR1 is LGHDT and CDR2 is YNNKEL (reference sequence). The V segment lost 4 bases and the J segment 0 bases; nucleotides outside the gene matches: 8. The CDR3 totals 16 residues. Assay: immunoSEQ multiplex PCR; the TCRdb copy retains only in-frame clones and omits some. The sample consists of a few hundred thousand clones, more than 75% of them appearing once. Clinical histories supplied by participants themselves formed the basis of cohort assignment. This sequence originates from a man aged 40-49 years in a cohort exposed to, infected with or recovered from COVID-19 (not recorded which). The V gene is TRBV3-1 (or the pseudogene TRBV3-2), the J gene TRBJ1-2, with 7 nucleotides matching TRBD1. Sequencing used PBMCs or T cells enriched from blood (not recorded which). CDR3 loop: CASSPWDSQANYGYTF. CDR3 nucleotide sequence: TGTGCCAGCAGCCCCTGGGACAGCCAAGCTAACTATGGCTACACCTTC.